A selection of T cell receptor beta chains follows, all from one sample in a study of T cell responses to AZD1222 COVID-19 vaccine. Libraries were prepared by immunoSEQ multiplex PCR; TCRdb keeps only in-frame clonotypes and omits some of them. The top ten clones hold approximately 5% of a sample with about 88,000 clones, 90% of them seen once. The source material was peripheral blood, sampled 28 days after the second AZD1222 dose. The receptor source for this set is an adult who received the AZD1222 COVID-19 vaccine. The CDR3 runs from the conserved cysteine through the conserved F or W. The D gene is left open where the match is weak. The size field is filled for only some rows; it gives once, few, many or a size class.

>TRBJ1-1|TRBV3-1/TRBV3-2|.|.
TGTGCCAGCAGCCTCGGGGGCAACGACAACACTGAAGCTTTCTTT
CASSLGGNDNTEAFF
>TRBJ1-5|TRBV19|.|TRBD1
TGTGCCAGTAGTCCAGTCCGGGACAGGGCCCATCAGCCCCAGCATTTT
CASSPVRDRAHQPQHF
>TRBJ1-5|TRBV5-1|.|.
TGCGCCAGCAGCTTGGGAGCAGGGCTGGATAGCAATCAGCCCCAGCATTTT
CASSLGAGLDSNQPQHF
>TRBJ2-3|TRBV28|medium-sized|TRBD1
TGTGCCAGCAGTTCTCTTCGGACAGGGGACAAGGGCACAGATACGCAGTATTTT
CASSSLRTGDKGTDTQYF
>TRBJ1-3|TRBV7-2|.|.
TGTGCCAGCAGCGTCCGGACTTCGACCACCATATATTTT
CASSVRTSTTIYF
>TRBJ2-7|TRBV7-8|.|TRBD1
TGTGCCAGCAGCTCACGGACAGGGGTTTCCTACGAGCAGTACTTC
CASSSRTGVSYEQYF
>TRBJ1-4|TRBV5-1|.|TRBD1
TGCGCCAGCAGCTCTGGGACAGGGGGGGAAAAACTGTTTTTT
CASSSGTGGEKLFF
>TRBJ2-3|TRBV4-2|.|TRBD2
TGTGCCAGCAGCCAAGTCGGAGCGGGGCTCACAGATACGCAGTATTTT
CASSQVGAGLTDTQYF
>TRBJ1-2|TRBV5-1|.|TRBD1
TGCGCCAGCAGCTTGGGCTTCGACAGGGCTCCAAACTATGGCTACACCTTC
CASSLGFDRAPNYGYTF
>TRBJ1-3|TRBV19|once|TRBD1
TGTGCCAGTAGTCGACAGGGAGAGCAACACACCATATATTTT
CASSRQGEQHTIYF
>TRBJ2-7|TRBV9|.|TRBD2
TGTGCCAGCAGCGAGACTAGCGGGGGGGCCTACGAGCAGTACTTC
CASSETSGGAYEQYF
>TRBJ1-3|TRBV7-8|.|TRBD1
TGTGCCAGCAGCTTACTGGGACAGGCCGGGACCTCTGGAAACACCATATATTTT
CASSLLGQAGTSGNTIYF
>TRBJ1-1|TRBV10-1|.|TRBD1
TGCGCCAGCACCGGGACAGCTGAAGCTTTCTTT
CASTGTAEAFF
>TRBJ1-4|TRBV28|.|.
TGTGCCAGCAGTTTGGCAGGGAACGAAAAACTGTTTTTT
CASSLAGNEKLFF
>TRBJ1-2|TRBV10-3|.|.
TGTGCCATCAGCAGGATGTCTGCTACTAACTATGGCTACACCTTC
CAISRMSATNYGYTF
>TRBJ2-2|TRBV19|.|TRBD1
TGTGCCAGTACCCCGGGGACAGTGAACACCGGGGAGCTGTTTTTT
CASTPGTVNTGELFF
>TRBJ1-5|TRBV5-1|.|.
TGCGCCAGCAGCTTGGACGGACAGCCCAATCAGCCCCAGCATTTT
CASSLDGQPNQPQHF
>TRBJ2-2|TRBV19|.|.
TGTGCCAGTCGGGCCCTGCTCGGGACAAACGATAACACCGGGGAGCTGTTTTTT
CASRALLGTNDNTGELFF
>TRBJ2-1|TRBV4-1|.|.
TGCGCCAGCAGCCAAGATGCTAGTAGCTCCTACAATGAGCAGTTCTTC
CASSQDASSSYNEQFF
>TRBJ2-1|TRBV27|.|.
TGTGCCAGCAGTTTACGGCAGGCAGGCAATGAGCAGTTCTTC
CASSLRQAGNEQFF
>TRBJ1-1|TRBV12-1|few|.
TGTGCCAGCAGTTTTGACGGGTGGACTGAAGCTTTCTTT
CASSFDGWTEAFF
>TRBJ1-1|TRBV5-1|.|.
TGCGCCAGCAGCTTGAGCACGACCACTGAAGCTTTCTTT
CASSLSTTTEAFF
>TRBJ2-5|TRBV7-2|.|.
TGTGCCAGCCCCCGGGAGACCCAGTACTTC
CASPRETQYF
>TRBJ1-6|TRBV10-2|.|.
TGCGCCAGCAGCGTAACTGGGCCCGTTGTATTTCTCCACTTT
CASSVTGPVVFLHF
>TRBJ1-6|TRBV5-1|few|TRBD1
TGCGCCAGCAGCTTGGAGCGGACAGGGTATTCACCCCTCCACTTT
CASSLERTGYSPLHF
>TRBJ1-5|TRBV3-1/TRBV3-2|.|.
TGTGCCAGCAGCCACGGGGCGGGTCAGCCCCAGCATTTT
CASSHGAGQPQHF
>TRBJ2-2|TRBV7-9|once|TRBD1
TGTGCCAGCAGCGCACCTCCGGGACAGGGGAACACCGGGGAGCTGTTTTTT
CASSAPPGQGNTGELFF
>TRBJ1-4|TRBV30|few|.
TGTGCCTGGAGTTCCGGGAGGCAGGAAAAACTGTTTTTT
CAWSSGRQEKLFF
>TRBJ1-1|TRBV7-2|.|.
TGTGCCAGCAGCTTAGCGCAGGGCATTATGAACACTGAAGCTTTCTTT
CASSLAQGIMNTEAFF
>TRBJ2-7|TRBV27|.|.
TGTGCCAGCAGTACCATCGGACTGTACGAGCAGTACTTC
CASSTIGLYEQYF
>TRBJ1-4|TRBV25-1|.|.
TGTGCCAGCAGTGAATGGGCCCGCTGGGGTGAAAAACTGTTTTTT
CASSEWARWGEKLFF
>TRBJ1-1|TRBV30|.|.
TGTGCCTGGATGAAGGGGGGCCCGGGCACTGAAGCTTTCTTT
CAWMKGGPGTEAFF
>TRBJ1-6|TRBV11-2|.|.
TGTGCCAGCAGCTTAGTAGAGGGTACCGTCCTCCACTTT
CASSLVEGTVLHF
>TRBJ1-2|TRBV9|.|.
TGTGCCAGCAGCCAGTGGGACGGCTCGCATGGCTACACCTTC
CASSQWDGSHGYTF
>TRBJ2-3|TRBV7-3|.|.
TGTGCCAGCAGCTCAGGCAGGGTCCTCACAGATACGCAGTATTTT
CASSSGRVLTDTQYF
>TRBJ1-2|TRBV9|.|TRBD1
TGTGCCAGCAGCGCAGGACAGGGGGCGGAGGGCTACACCTTC
CASSAGQGAEGYTF
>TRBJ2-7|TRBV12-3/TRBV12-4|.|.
TGTGCCAGCAGTGGCAGGGGGAGGGAGCAGTACTTC
CASSGRGREQYF
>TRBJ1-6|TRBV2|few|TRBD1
TGTGCCAGCAGTTCCGGGACAGGGAATTCACCCCTCCACTTT
CASSSGTGNSPLHF
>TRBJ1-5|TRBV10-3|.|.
TGTGCCATCACCCCGGGAAGCAATCAGCCCCAGCATTTT
CAITPGSNQPQHF
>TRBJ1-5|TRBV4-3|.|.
TGCGCCAGCAGCCAAGATCTGGGGACGGTACAGCCCCAGCATTTT
CASSQDLGTVQPQHF